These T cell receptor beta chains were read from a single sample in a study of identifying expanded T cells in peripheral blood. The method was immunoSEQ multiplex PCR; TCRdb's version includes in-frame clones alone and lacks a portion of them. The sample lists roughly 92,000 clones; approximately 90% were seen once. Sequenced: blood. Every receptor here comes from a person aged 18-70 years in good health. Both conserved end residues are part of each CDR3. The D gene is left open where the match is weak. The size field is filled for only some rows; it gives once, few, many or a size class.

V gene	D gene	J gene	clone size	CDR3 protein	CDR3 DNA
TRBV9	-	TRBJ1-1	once	CASSGWGTEAFF	TGTGCCAGCAGCGGGTGGGGCACTGAAGCTTTCTTT
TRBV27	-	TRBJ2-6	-	CASSLWGSGANVLTF	TGTGCCAGCAGTTTATGGGGATCTGGGGCCAACGTCCTGACTTTC
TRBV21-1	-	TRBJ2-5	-	CASSKEVSGGQRETQYF	TGTGCCAGCAGCAAAGAGGTATCGGGGGGCCAGAGGGAGACCCAGTACTTC
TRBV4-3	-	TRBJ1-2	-	CASSQDTAGPTF	TGCGCCAGCAGCCAAGATACAGCGGGTCCTACCTTC
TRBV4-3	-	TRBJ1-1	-	CASRQGADTEAFF	TGCGCCAGCAGGCAGGGAGCCGACACTGAAGCTTTCTTT
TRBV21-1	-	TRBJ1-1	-	CASKILWEGATEAFF	TGTGCCAGCAAAATTCTTTGGGAAGGGGCCACTGAAGCTTTCTTT
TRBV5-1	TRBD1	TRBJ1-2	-	CASSGQGPGSYGYTF	TGCGCCAGCAGCGGACAGGGGCCGGGGAGCTATGGCTACACCTTC
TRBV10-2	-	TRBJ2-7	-	CASSPIPYEQYF	TGCGCCAGCAGCCCAATCCCCTACGAGCAGTACTTC
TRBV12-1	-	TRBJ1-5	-	CASRSRGWGNQPQHF	TGTGCCAGCAGGTCCCGGGGATGGGGCAATCAGCCCCAGCATTTT
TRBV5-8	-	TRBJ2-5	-	CASSSPTGLQETQYF	TGTGCCAGCAGCTCTCCGACAGGCTTACAAGAGACCCAGTACTTC